This T cell receptor (beta chain) was sequenced during a study of technical replicates of blood from a handful of donors. This CDR3 comprises 14 residues. The V and J ends lost 6 bases and 7 bases respectively, with 16 bases between them. The germline V gene has CDR1 MNHEY and CDR2 SVGAGI. The table came from immunoSEQ multiplex PCR; TCRdb's copy has only in-frame clones and leaves some out. The sample consists of under 90,000 clones, roughly 98% of them appearing once. The material sequenced was T cells isolated from PBMCs. This chain uses TRBV6-5 with TRBJ1-5; D is perhaps TRBD1 (5 bases). The receptor comes from a human donor in good health. DNA of the CDR3: TGTGCCAGCAGCCCCGGGACTGCACGGCAGCCCCAGCATTTT. Translation gives CASSPGTARQPQHF.